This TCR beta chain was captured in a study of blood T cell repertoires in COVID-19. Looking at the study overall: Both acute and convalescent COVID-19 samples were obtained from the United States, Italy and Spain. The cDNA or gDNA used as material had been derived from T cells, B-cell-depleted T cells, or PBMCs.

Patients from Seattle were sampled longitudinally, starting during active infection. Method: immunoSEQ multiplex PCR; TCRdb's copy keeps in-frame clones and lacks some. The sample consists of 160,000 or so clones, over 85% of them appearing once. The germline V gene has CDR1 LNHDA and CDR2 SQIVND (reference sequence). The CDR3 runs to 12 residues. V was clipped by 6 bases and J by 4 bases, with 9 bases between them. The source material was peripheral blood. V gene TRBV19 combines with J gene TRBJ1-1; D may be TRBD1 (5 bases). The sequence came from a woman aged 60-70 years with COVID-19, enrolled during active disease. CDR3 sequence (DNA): TGTGCCAGTAGGCGGAGGGGCACTGAAGCTTTCTTT. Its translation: CASRRRGTEAFF.